This entry lists 23 T cell receptor beta chains sequenced from one sample in a study of blood T cell repertoires in COVID-19. This table comes from immunoSEQ multiplex PCR, and its TCRdb copy is limited to in-frame clones, with some not included. Here the sample spans 300,000 to 350,000 clones, 88% being singletons. Sample: peripheral blood. The receptor set was obtained from a young woman with COVID-19, enrolled during active disease.

The chain uses TRBV2 and TRBJ1-1; 8 bases agree with TRBD1. Germline loops: CDR1 SNHLY, CDR2 FYNNEI. With 2 bases clipped from V and 5 bases from J, the junction kept 4 bases outside the gene matches. The CDR3 is 14 residues long. CDR3 sequence: CASSEQGALTEAFF. CDR3 DNA sequence: TGTGCCAGCAGTGAACAGGGGGCTTTGACTGAAGCTTTCTTT.

The rearrangement uses TRBV9 and TRBJ2-5; 7 bases align to TRBD1. The ends lost 6 bases at V and 5 bases at J; junction bases unmatched: 13. This CDR3 is built from 15 residues. CDR1 SGDLS and CDR2 YYNGEE come from the germline V gene. In DNA, the CDR3 is TGTGCCAGCAACCCAACGACAGGGCGTTGGGAGACCCAGTACTTC. Amino acids: CASNPTTGRWETQYF.

This chain uses TRBV11-1 with TRBJ1-1, with D possibly being TRBD1 (6 bases). CDR3 length: 15 amino acids. Trimming shortened V by 4 bases and J by 0 bases, and 12 bases separated the two germline ends. Germline V CDR1 and CDR2: SGHAT, FQDESV (reference sequence). The CDR3 spells CASSWEGGLNTEAFF. CDR3 nucleotide sequence: TGTGCCAGCAGCTGGGAGGGGGGACTGAACACTGAAGCTTTCTTT.

The V call is TRBV18, the J call TRBJ1-2; 8 positions agree with TRBD1. This CDR3 spans 13 amino acids. Germline V gene data show CDR1 as KGHSH and CDR2 as LQKENI. Trimming took 0 bases from V and 8 from J; bases not matched to a gene: 2. CDR3 DNA sequence: TGTGCCAGCTCACCACCGACAGGGGAGGGCTACACCTTC. As protein: CASSPPTGEGYTF.

The V gene is TRBV5-1, the J gene TRBJ2-5; 7 bases fit TRBD2. V lost 0 bases to trimming and J lost 4 bases; unmatched junction nucleotides: 9. The V gene's germline CDR1 is SGHRS and CDR2 YFSETQ. The CDR3 runs to 16 residues. The CDR3 nucleotides are TGCGCCAGCAGCTTGGCTGGGGCCTCGGGAGGAGAGACCCAGTACTTC. This codes for CASSLAGASGGETQYF.

In its sample, this clone was seen once. This chain connects TRBV24-1 to TRBJ1-2; 7 bases match TRBD1. V dropped 4 bases and J dropped 6; count of bases not matched to a gene: 4. The germline CDR1 and CDR2 sequences are KGHDR and SFDVKD. This CDR3 has 13 amino acids. The chain's CDR3 is CATSETGRHGYTF. As DNA, the CDR3 is TGTGCCACCAGTGAGACAGGGAGGCATGGCTACACCTTC.

This clone occurred once. The chain uses TRBV9 and TRBJ1-5; a weak D match, TRBD1 (6 bases). V lost 4 bases and J 1 base, leaving 15 bases between the germline ends. The CDR3 extends over 16 amino acids. CDR1 SGDLS and CDR2 YYNGEE come from the germline V gene. Written as DNA, the CDR3 is TGTGCCAGCAGCCCAGGAGGCAGGGGCAGCAATCAGCCCCAGCATTTT. This gives the protein CASSPGGRGSNQPQHF. Using reference TRBV9 and TRBJ1-5 for the parts outside the CDR3, the full variable domain is DSGVTQTPKHLITATGQRVTLRCSPRSGDLSVYWYQQSLDQGLQFLIQYYNGEERAKGNILERFSAQQFPDLHSELNLSSLELGDSALYFCASSPGGRGSNQPQHFGDGTRLSIL.

The gene calls are TRBV9 and TRBJ1-4; the match to TRBD1 covers 12 bases. CDR1 and CDR2 from the germline V gene are SGDLS and YYNGEE. Trimming cost V 4 bases and J 10 bases; bases outside gene matches: 5. This CDR3 has 14 residues. In nucleotides, the CDR3 is TGTGCCAGCAGCCAAGGGACAGGGGGCGGAAAACTGTTTTTT. Translation: CASSQGTGGGKLFF.

The rearrangement links TRBV13 to TRBJ2-5, with 7 bases matching TRBD1. J was trimmed by 7 bases and V by 5 bases; bases with no gene match: 10. The CDR3 runs 14 residues. CDR1 is PRHDT and CDR2 is FYEKMQ in the germline V gene (reference sequence). The CDR3 here is CASSSMTGKGTQYF. In DNA, the CDR3 is TGTGCCAGCAGCAGTATGACAGGGAAGGGGACCCAGTACTTC.

V usage is TRBV19 and J usage is TRBJ1-2; 11 bases agree with TRBD1. Germline V gene sequence: CDR1 LNHDA, CDR2 SQIVND (reference sequence). This CDR3 has 13 residues. The DNA of the CDR3 is TGTGTCACCTCGGACAGGGGGCTGAGTGGCTACACCTTC. This translates into CVTSDRGLSGYTF.

The chain combines TRBV7-9 with TRBJ1-2; 11 positions match TRBD1. This CDR3 contains 17 residues. The V and J ends lost 5 bases and 4 bases, in that order; junction bases with no gene match: 12. Germline lookup yields CDR1 SEHNR and CDR2 FQNEAQ (reference sequence). CDR3 sequence: CASSPRGLGTGGYGYTF. CDR3 DNA sequence: TGTGCCAGCAGCCCCCGCGGCTTAGGGACAGGGGGCTATGGCTACACCTTC.

CDR3 bases: TGTGCCAGCAGTGACCAGGGGAGAAGCAATCAGCCCCAGCATTTT. It encodes CASSDQGRSNQPQHF. V gene TRBV6-2 or TRBV6-3 combines with J gene TRBJ1-5; perhaps TRBD1 as D (6 bases). The V and J ends lost 5 bases and 1 base respectively, with 12 bases between them. CDR1 and CDR2 (germline): MNHEY, SVGEGT. The CDR3 contains 15 residues.

The J gene is TRBJ2-3, the V gene TRBV5-1, with 8 bases fitting TRBD1. This CDR3 has 16 residues. Germline V gene data show CDR1 as SGHRS and CDR2 as YFSETQ. The trim removed 2 bases at V and 2 bases at J, leaving 7 bases unmatched. Here the CDR3 DNA reads TGCGCCAGCAGCTTCGGACAGGGAAGCTTCACAGATACGCAGTATTTT. It encodes CASSFGQGSFTDTQYF. Variable domain in full (rest from reference TRBV5-1 and TRBJ2-3): KAGVTQTPRYLIKTRGQQVTLSCSPISGHRSVSWYQQTPGQGLQFLFEYFSETQRNKGNFPGRFSGRQFSNSRSEMNVSTLELGDSALYLCASSFGQGSFTDTQYFGPGTRLTVL.

This clone has just one count. V usage is TRBV24-1 and J usage is TRBJ2-3; 9 positions match TRBD2. V lost 3 bases to trimming and J lost 5 bases; unmatched junction nucleotides: 5. Germline-derived CDR1 and CDR2 are KGHDR and SFDVKD. The CDR3 contains 15 residues. CDR3 sequence (DNA): TGTGCCACCAGTGATGTAGCGGGGGCGAAAGATACGCAGTATTTT. It codes for CATSDVAGAKDTQYF.

The genes are TRBV2 and TRBJ1-5, with D possibly being TRBD1 (6 bases). Trimming took 5 bases from V and 4 from J, leaving 18 bases between them. The CDR3 extends over 16 amino acids. The V gene's germline CDR1 is SNHLY and CDR2 FYNNEI. CDR3 sequence (DNA): TGTGCCAGCAGTCCGCAGTCAGGGGTTAGAAATCAGCCCCAGCATTTT. Translated, it gives CASSPQSGVRNQPQHF.

This clone came up once. This sequence joins TRBV2 and TRBJ1-5, with TRBD1 identical over 8 bases. V shed 4 bases, J shed 3 bases, and the junction held 8 bases outside the gene matches. This CDR3 has 16 amino acids. The germline V gene encodes CDR1 SNHLY and CDR2 FYNNEI. CDR3 coding DNA: TGTGCCAGCAGTGCAACAGGGGGAAATACCAATCAGCCCCAGCATTTT. Protein sequence: CASSATGGNTNQPQHF.

This rearrangement joins TRBV12-3 or TRBV12-4 to TRBJ1-1, with 7 bases matching TRBD1. The V gene end was trimmed by 5 bases and the J gene end by 8 bases; junction bases not matched to a gene: 8. The CDR3 has 13 amino acids. CDR3 loop: CASSLSGGREAFF. CDR3 coding DNA: TGTGCCAGCAGTCTGTCAGGGGGACGCGAAGCTTTCTTT.

V gene TRBV10-2 combines with J gene TRBJ2-5, with D possibly TRBD1 on 5 matching bases. Trimming cost V 1 base and J 4 bases, with 13 bases left between them. The CDR3 sequence is 15 residues long. The germline CDR1 and CDR2 sequences are WSHSY and SAAADI. Here the CDR3 DNA reads TGCGCCAGCAGTGAGTGGCAGGGATCGGGAGAGACCCAGTACTTC. It yields the protein CASSEWQGSGETQYF.

V gene TRBV6-2 or TRBV6-3 combines with J gene TRBJ2-7; possible D gene TRBD2, 6 bases. V was cut by 5 bases and J by 3 bases, with 14 bases left in between. This CDR3 has 14 amino acids. Germline loops: CDR1 MNHEY, CDR2 SVGEGT. Here the CDR3 reads CASSLKGLHYEQYF. The CDR3 DNA reads as TGTGCCAGCAGTCTCAAGGGACTGCACTACGAGCAGTACTTC.

This chain joins TRBV6-1 and TRBJ2-3; D perhaps matches TRBD2 (5 bases). Germline V lookup: CDR1 MNHNS, CDR2 SASEGT. V was shortened by 4 bases and J by 4 bases, with 18 bases between the two germline ends. The CDR3 is made up of 16 amino acids. The chain's CDR3 is CASSAHKAVRADTQYF. The CDR3 DNA sequence: TGTGCCAGCAGTGCCCATAAAGCGGTCCGGGCAGATACGCAGTATTTT.

The chain joins TRBV27 to TRBJ1-5; TRBD1 matches at 7 bases. CDR3 size: 15 residues. The germline V gene has CDR1 MNHEY and CDR2 SMNVEV (reference sequence). J lost 4 bases, V lost 5 bases, and 8 bases had no gene match. This CDR3 is CASSKRGGVNQPQHF. The CDR3 DNA reads as TGTGCCAGCAGTAAGCGAGGGGGCGTAAATCAGCCCCAGCATTTT.

The chain employs TRBV3-1 (or the pseudogene TRBV3-2) and TRBJ1-6; 8 nucleotides agree with TRBD1. Germline loops: CDR1 LGHDT, CDR2 YNNKEL (reference sequence). This CDR3 has 16 amino acids. With 3 bases clipped from V and 3 bases from J, the junction kept 4 bases outside the gene matches. Here the CDR3 reads CASSQGGTGYNSPLHF. DNA of the CDR3: TGTGCCAGCAGCCAGGGGGGGACAGGCTATAATTCACCCCTCCACTTT.

The chain carries TRBV7-2 and TRBJ2-2; a possible D gene is TRBD2 (6 bases). This CDR3 comprises 15 residues. V was shortened by 0 bases and J by 7 bases, with 12 bases between the two germline ends. The germline gives CDR1 SGHTA, CDR2 FQGNSA. CDR3 protein: CASSLAFRGIGELFF. The CDR3 bases are TGTGCCAGCAGCTTAGCGTTTCGGGGGATCGGGGAGCTGTTTTTT.